This record covers a single TCR beta chain. Its antigen target is currently unknown. The DNA is left out, because the CDR3 cannot be placed on it with certainty; the CDR3 is given as TCRdb lists it. The data were produced on an Illumina HiSeq 2500. Quantitative 5'-RACE with molecular barcodes was the method used to prepare the TCR beta libraries. As for how the authors treated the data: Disease-linked TCR variants were identified with a new computational method built on a probabilistic model of VDJ rearrangement. TCRdb reanalyzed the raw reads on its own, using fastp at Q25 for trimming and MiXCR for clone calling, and kept in-frame beta chains. CDR3 protein duplicates are merged, each entry listing the most common genes and DNA. The V and J calls were determined by TCRdb, not by the authors. In all, the sample holds approximately 150,000 distinct CDR3 sequences, and about a sixth of those were seen once. Of the sample, around a third is held by the ten largest clones.

This sample was included in a study of CD8 T cells in ankylosing spondylitis (dated by TCRdb to between 2016 and 2019). Regarding the study in general: The study set out to find disease-linked TCR variants by profiling T cell receptor beta repertoires in ankylosing spondylitis patients and healthy donors. The full study cohort was made up of 25 ankylosing spondylitis patients and 108 healthy donors. Peripheral blood was sampled, and synovial fluid was also collected from ankylosing spondylitis patients.

Study-wide findings and limitations: Some of the motif variants had been reported before in the synovial fluid and blood of reactive arthritis patients, a finding that suggests common disease-initiation mechanisms. The disease-linked clones had a CD8+ phenotype and were found at relatively low frequencies in peripheral blood. Blood from ankylosing spondylitis patients appeared to be characterized by a TCR beta motif composed of roughly 8 highly homologous amino acid variants. The disease-linked clones were reported to be significantly enriched in matched synovial fluid samples from ankylosing spondylitis patients.

The clonotype was recovered from a male donor with ankylosing spondylitis. The sequenced sample consisted of blood, either unsorted or a sorted T cell fraction (not recorded which).

This receptor carries the CDR3 CASSTSSWEQFF. Here the chain combines TRBV6-1 and TRBJ2-1. Sequences MNHNS (CDR1) and SASEGT (CDR2) are obtained from the germline V gene. From its cysteine to its phenylalanine, the CDR3 spans 12 amino acids.